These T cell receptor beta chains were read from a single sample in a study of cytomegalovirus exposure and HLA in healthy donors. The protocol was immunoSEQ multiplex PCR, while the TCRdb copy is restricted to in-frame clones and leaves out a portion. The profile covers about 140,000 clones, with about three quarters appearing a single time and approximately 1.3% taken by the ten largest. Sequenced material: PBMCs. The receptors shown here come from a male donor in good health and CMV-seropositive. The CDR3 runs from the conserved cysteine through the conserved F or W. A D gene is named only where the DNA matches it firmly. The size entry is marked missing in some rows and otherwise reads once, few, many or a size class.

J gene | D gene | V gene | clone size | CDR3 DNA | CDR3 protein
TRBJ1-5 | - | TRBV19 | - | TGTGCCAGTACCACATCCCCCGGGGGTAGCAATCAGCCCCAGCATTTT | CASTTSPGGSNQPQHF
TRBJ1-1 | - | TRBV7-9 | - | TGTGCCAGCAGCTTGGGGACAGAAGCTTTCTTT | CASSLGTEAFF
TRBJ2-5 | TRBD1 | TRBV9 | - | TGTGCCAGCAGCGCCGGGACAGGGAGGGAGACCCAGTACTTC | CASSAGTGRETQYF
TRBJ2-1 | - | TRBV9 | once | TGTGCCAGCAGCGTAGAGGGGGCGGGACGACACAATGAGCAGTTCTTC | CASSVEGAGRHNEQFF
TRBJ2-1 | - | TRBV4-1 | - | TGCGCCAGCAGCCAAGTCCCCAAAGAGCAGTTCTTC | CASSQVPKEQFF
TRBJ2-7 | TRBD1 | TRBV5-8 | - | TGTGCCAGCAGCCTGAACCGGGACAGACGGTACGAGCAGTACTTC | CASSLNRDRRYEQYF
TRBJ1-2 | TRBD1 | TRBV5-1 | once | TGCGCCAGCAGGGACAGGGGCGGCTTCTATGGCTACACCTTC | CASRDRGGFYGYTF
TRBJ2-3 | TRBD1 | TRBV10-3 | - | TGTGCCATCAGCACTACCGGGACAGGGGTACTAGATACGCAGTATTTT | CAISTTGTGVLDTQYF
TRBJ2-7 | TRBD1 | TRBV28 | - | TGTGCCAGCAGTTCCGTACGGGGACAGGGGGTCTTC | CASSSVRGQGVF
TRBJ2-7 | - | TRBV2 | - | TGTGCCAGCAGGACCACAGGGCCCGAGCAGTACTTC | CASRTTGPEQYF
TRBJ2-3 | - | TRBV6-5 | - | TGTGCCAGCAACCCGGCAGGGACAGATACGCAGTATTTT | CASNPAGTDTQYF
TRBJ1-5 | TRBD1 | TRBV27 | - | TGTGCCAGCAGTCATCAGGGGGCAAATCAGCCCCAGCATTTT | CASSHQGANQPQHF
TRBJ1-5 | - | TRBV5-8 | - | TGTGCCAGCAGGTTTGACGGAGGTCCCAATCAGCCCCAGCATTTT | CASRFDGGPNQPQHF
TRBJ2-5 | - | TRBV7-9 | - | TGTGCCAGCAGCTTAGCGGCAGGGTCCAACCAAGAGACCCAGTACTTC | CASSLAAGSNQETQYF
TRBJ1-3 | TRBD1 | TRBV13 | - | TGTGCCAGCAGCACGACACAGGGGTCGCCTCCTACGTCTGGAAACACCATATATTTT | CASSTTQGSPPTSGNTIYF
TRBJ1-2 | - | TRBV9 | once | TGTGCCAGCAGAGGGGATTGGTATGGCTACACCTTC | CASRGDWYGYTF
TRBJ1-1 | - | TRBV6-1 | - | TGTGCCAGCACCAAGGGGCTGAACACTGAAGCTTTCTTT | CASTKGLNTEAFF
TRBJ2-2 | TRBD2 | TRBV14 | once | TGTGCCAGCAGCCCCTCCGCGGGAGGGAACACCGGGGAGCTGTTTTTT | CASSPSAGGNTGELFF
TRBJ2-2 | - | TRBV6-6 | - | TGTGCCAGCAGTCACCCCCCGGACAAGGCCAAGGAGCTGTTTTTT | CASSHPPDKAKELFF
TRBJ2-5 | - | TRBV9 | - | TGTGCCAGCAGCGTAGGCCAGAAACAAGAGACCCAGTACTTC | CASSVGQKQETQYF
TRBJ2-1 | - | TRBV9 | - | TGTGCCAGCAGCAGCGGGCCGATCAATGAGCAGTTCTTC | CASSSGPINEQFF
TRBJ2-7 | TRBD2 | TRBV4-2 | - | TGTGCCAGCAGCCAAGCGGCAGTTAGCGGGCACTCCTACGAGCAGTACTTC | CASSQAAVSGHSYEQYF
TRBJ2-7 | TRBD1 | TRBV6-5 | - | TGTGCCTCGGGGGACAGGAGTTTCTACGAGCAGTACTTC | CASGDRSFYEQYF
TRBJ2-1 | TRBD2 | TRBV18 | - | TGTGCCAGCTCACCACCCTCACTAGCGGGAGGGAGGAATGAGCAGTTCTTC | CASSPPSLAGGRNEQFF
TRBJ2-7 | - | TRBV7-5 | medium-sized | TGTGCCAGAAGCATCGGGACAGGGAACTACGAGCAGTACTTC | CARSIGTGNYEQYF
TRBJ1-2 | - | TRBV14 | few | TGTGCCAGCAGCCATGAACTAGACGCCCATGGCTACACCTTC | CASSHELDAHGYTF
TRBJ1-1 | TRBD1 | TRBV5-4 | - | TGTGCCAGCAGCCCAAGGAGGGGGCAAGACACTGAAGCTTTCTTT | CASSPRRGQDTEAFF
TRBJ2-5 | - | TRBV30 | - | TGTGCCTGGAGTGTAAGAGGCGAGACCCAGTACTTC | CAWSVRGETQYF
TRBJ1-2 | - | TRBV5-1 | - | TGCGCCAGCAGCTTGCCCGGTGGAGACTATGGCTACACCTTC | CASSLPGGDYGYTF
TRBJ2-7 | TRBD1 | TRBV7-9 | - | TGTGCCAGCAGCAAGGCCGGGACAGGGGACGACTACGAGCAGTACTTC | CASSKAGTGDDYEQYF
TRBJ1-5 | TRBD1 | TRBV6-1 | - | TGTGCCAGCAGTGGGGACAGGGGGTTGTCCAGGTTTGATCAGCCCCAGCATTTT | CASSGDRGLSRFDQPQHF
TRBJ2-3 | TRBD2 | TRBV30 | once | TGTGCCTGGAGTATGGGGAGGGCTGGAGATACGCAGTATTTT | CAWSMGRAGDTQYF
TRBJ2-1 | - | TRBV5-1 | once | TGCGCCAGCAGGCCCCTGGGGGACACCTACAATGAGCAGTTCTTC | CASRPLGDTYNEQFF
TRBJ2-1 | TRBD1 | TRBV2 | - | TGTGCCAGCACCAGGGACAGGGCCGAATACAATGAGCAGTTCTTC | CASTRDRAEYNEQFF
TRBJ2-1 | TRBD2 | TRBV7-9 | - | TGTGCCAGCAGCTCCTATCTAGCGGGGGGGCTCATCGACGAGCAGTTCTTC | CASSSYLAGGLIDEQFF
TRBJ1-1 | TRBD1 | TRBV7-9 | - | TGTGCCAGCAGCTTAGAACAGGGGAGCACTGAAGCTTTCTTT | CASSLEQGSTEAFF
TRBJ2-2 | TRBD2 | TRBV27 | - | TGTGCCAGCAGCTTAGCGGGAGGGTTCACCGGGGAGCTGTTTTTT | CASSLAGGFTGELFF
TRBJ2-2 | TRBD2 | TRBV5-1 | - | TGCGCCAGCAGCCCGGGCGGAGCGGGAGAGTTCGGGGAGCTGTTTTTT | CASSPGGAGEFGELFF
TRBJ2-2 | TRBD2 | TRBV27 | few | TGTGCCAGCTCTAAACCGGGACTAGCGGGAGAACGTGGGGAGCTGTTTTTT | CASSKPGLAGERGELFF
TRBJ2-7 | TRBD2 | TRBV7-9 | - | TGTGCCAGCAGCTTACTAGCGGAGACAAACTACGAGCAGTACTTC | CASSLLAETNYEQYF
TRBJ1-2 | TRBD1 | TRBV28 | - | TGTGCCAGCAGGCCAGCGGGACAGGGGAACTATGGCTACACCTTC | CASRPAGQGNYGYTF
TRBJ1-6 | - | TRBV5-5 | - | TGTGCCAGCAGCTGGTACTCCCCGGGAGATTCACCCCTCCACTTT | CASSWYSPGDSPLHF
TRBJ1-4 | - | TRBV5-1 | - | TGCGCCAGCAGCTCGGAAGGGGGAAAACTGTTTTTT | CASSSEGGKLFF